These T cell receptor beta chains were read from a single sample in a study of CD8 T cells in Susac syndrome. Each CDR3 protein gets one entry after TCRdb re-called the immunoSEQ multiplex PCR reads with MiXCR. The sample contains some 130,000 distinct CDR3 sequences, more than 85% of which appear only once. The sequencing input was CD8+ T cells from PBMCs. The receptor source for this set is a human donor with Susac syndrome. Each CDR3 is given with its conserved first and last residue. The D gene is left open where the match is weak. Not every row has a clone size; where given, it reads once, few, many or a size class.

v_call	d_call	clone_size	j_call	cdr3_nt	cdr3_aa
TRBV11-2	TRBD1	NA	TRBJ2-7	TGTGCCAGCAGAACAGGGCAGGGGGAATGGGAGCAGTACTTC	CASRTGQGEWEQYF
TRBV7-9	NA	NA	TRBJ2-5	TGTGCCAGCAGCTTATACGGACAAGAGACCCAGTACTTC	CASSLYGQETQYF
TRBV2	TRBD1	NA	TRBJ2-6	TGTGCCAGCCGACACCTACAGGGGATCGGGGCCAACGTCCTGACTTTC	CASRHLQGIGANVLTF
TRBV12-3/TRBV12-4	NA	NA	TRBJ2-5	TGTGCCAGCAGTTTTAACAGCCAAGAGACCCAGTACTTC	CASSFNSQETQYF
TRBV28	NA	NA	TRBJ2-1	TGTGCCAGCAGTTTTTGGGGGAATGAGCAGTTCTTC	CASSFWGNEQFF
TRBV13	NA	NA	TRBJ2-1	TGTGCCAGCAGTAAAGGTCGGGACAAGCAGTTCTTC	CASSKGRDKQFF
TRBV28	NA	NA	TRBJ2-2	TGTGCCACATATAGGGGGAACACCGGGGAGCTGTTTTTT	CATYRGNTGELFF
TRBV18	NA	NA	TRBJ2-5	TGTGCCAGCTCTCCTACCTTCCCTCGAGAGACCCAGTACTTC	CASSPTFPRETQYF
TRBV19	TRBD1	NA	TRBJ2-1	TGTGCCACCGCAGGGGGCTACAATGAGCAGTTCTTC	CATAGGYNEQFF
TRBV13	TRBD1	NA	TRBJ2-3	TGTGCCAGCAGGGACAGGTCAGATACGCAGTATTTT	CASRDRSDTQYF
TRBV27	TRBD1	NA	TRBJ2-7	TGTGCCAGCAGCTCCAACAGGGGGCCCTACGAGCAGTACTTC	CASSSNRGPYEQYF
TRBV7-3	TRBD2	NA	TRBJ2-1	TGTGCCAGCACCACGAGCGGGAGTGGATTATCTGAGCAGTTCTTC	CASTTSGSGLSEQFF
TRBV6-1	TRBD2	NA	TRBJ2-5	TGTGCCAGCGAACCCCGACCGGGACTAGCGGTCCAAGAGACCCAGTACTTC	CASEPRPGLAVQETQYF
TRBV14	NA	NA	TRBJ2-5	TGTGCCAGCAGCCAAGTGGAAGAGGTTTACGAGACCCAGTACTTC	CASSQVEEVYETQYF
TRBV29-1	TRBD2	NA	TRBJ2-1	TGCAGCTTTGAAGATCTGGCGGGAGGGGCTACCTGGAATGAGCAGTTCTTC	CSFEDLAGGATWNEQFF
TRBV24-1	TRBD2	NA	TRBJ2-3	TGTGCCACCAGTGCCGCGGGAGGAAATACGCAGTATTTT	CATSAAGGNTQYF
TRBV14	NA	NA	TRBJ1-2	TGTGCCAGCAGCCAATCCCGGGCAGCCCCTAACTATGGCTACACCTTC	CASSQSRAAPNYGYTF
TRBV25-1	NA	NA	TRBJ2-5	TGTGCCAGCAGTGAAAGTAGCCCCGAGACCCAGTACTTC	CASSESSPETQYF
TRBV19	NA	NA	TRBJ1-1	TGTGCCAGTAGTATAATGGGGGTTGGGACTGAAGCTTTCTTT	CASSIMGVGTEAFF
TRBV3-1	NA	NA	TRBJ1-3	TGTGCCAGCAGCCACGGGTCCAGTGTCTCTGGAAACACCATATATTTT	CASSHGSSVSGNTIYF
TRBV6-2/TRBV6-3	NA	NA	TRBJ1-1	TGTGCCAGCAGTTACTCATGGTTGAACACTGAAGCTTTCTTT	CASSYSWLNTEAFF
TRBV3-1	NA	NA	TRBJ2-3	TGTGCCAGCAGCCAAGATTCGGCAGGCAGCCCGGCAGATACGCAGTATTTT	CASSQDSAGSPADTQYF
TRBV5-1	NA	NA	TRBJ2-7	TGCGCCAGCAGCTCACTCCGGGTCTCCTACGAGCAGTACTTC	CASSSLRVSYEQYF
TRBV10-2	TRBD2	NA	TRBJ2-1	TGCGCCAGCAGTGGTATAGCGGGGAGGCCTGAGCAGTTCTTC	CASSGIAGRPEQFF
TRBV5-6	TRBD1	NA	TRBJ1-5	TGTGCCAGCAGCTTAGGGGGACAGGACAATCAGCCCCAGCATTTT	CASSLGGQDNQPQHF
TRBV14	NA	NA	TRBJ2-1	TGTGCCAGCAGCCAAGACCCGCGGGTTGCCGCCCTAGGCAATGAGCAGTTCTTC	CASSQDPRVAALGNEQFF
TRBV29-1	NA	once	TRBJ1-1	TGCAGCGTTGTCCCCAGACCTACTGAAGCTTTCTTT	CSVVPRPTEAFF
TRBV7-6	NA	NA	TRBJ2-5	TGTGCCAGCAGCTTATCTCCAGGGGAAGAGACCCAGTACTTC	CASSLSPGEETQYF
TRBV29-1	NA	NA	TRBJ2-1	TGCAGCGTGAACCGGGACGCCGTCCCCTACAATGAGCAGTTCTTC	CSVNRDAVPYNEQFF
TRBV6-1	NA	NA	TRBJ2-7	TGTGCCAGCAGCCCCGCCCGGGGTAGCCGCTACGAGCAGTACTTC	CASSPARGSRYEQYF
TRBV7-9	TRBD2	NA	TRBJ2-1	TGTGCCAGCAGCTTACCCCAGGGTAGCGGGAGAAGCGGTGAGCAGTTCTTC	CASSLPQGSGRSGEQFF